This T cell receptor (beta chain) was retrieved from a study of early T cells in non-severe SARS-CoV-2 infection. Study-wide context: The authors sequenced bulk RNA from unsorted whole blood, leaving chains unpaired.

Tagging with unique molecular identifiers was applied to individual cDNA molecules. TCRdb processed the 5' RACE reads anew with MiXCR; each CDR3 protein has one entry. The repertoire holds around 50,000 distinct CDR3 sequences, with roughly 6.8% as singletons. This clonotype appeared many times. The sequence was collected from an adult who was a healthcare worker with PCR-confirmed SARS-CoV-2 infection or an uninfected control (not recorded which). The sample taken for sequencing was whole blood.

In nucleotides, the CDR3 is TGTGCCAGCAGCAATCCAGGGACAGGCGGAATTAGCCCCCACTTT. As protein: CASSNPGTGGISPHF. The chain carries TRBV21-1 and TRBJ1-6; TRBD1, the table's D call, lacks a check against the DNA. TRBV21-1 is recorded as a pseudogene. CDR3 size: 15 residues.